This section outlines one T cell receptor beta chain sequence together with its context. Its specificity is unknown. Trimming removed 1 base from V and 2 bases from J, with 10 bases in between. The CDR3 spans 15 residues. Germline loops: CDR1 MGHRA, CDR2 YSYEKL. Profiled with immunoSEQ multiplex PCR; TCRdb holds only in-frame clones, not every one. The profile shows millions of clones, around 96% of them singletons. The source of the sample is a study of shared clonotypes between healthy human individuals. Study-level information: Three men and a couple of women, aged 18 to 49, were donors. Used for every donor were three CD4 naive, three CD4 memory, two CD8 naive and one CD8 memory plate. Study-level results: Generation probabilities were higher for clonotypes shared across all four sorted-subset donors than for unshared ones.

CD8 cells regarded as naive lacked CD45RO, were positively chosen for CCR7, and omitted terminally differentiated effector memory CD45RA+ cells. V and J are TRBV4-1 and TRBJ2-3; no firm D call. The clonotype was recovered from a young man in good health. The specimen was naive CD8+ T cells sorted from blood. The CDR3 sequence: CASSQGVGITDTQYF. The CDR3 DNA follows: TGCGCCAGCAGCCAAGGGGTCGGAATCACAGATACGCAGTATTTT.